This is a list of T cell receptor beta chains from one sample in a study of blood T cell repertoires in COVID-19. The assay was immunoSEQ multiplex PCR, and TCRdb's table has in-frame clones only and misses some. Of around 260,000 clones in the sample, 75% to 90% were seen once. Specimen: peripheral blood. These receptors were collected from a woman in her thirties with active or convalescent COVID-19. Both conserved end residues are part of each CDR3. D genes are given only for firm matches. Size is stated for part of the rows, as once, few or many counts, or as a class when the clone is expanded.

D gene	V gene	clone size	J gene	CDR3 DNA	CDR3 protein
TRBD1	TRBV9	.	TRBJ1-6	TGTGCCAGCAGCGTAGGAGCAGGGGGCTTGGGTAATTCACCCCTCCACTTT	CASSVGAGGLGNSPLHF
.	TRBV10-2	.	TRBJ1-5	TGCGCCAGCGGCCCCAACAGGGAAGGATCCCAGCCCCAGCATTTT	CASGPNREGSQPQHF
.	TRBV7-9	.	TRBJ1-5	TGTGCCAGCAGCTTAAGAGGCGATCAGCCCCAGCATTTT	CASSLRGDQPQHF
.	TRBV5-1	.	TRBJ1-6	TGCGCCAGCAGCTTGGGACAGTATAATTCACCCCTCCACTTT	CASSLGQYNSPLHF
TRBD1	TRBV25-1	.	TRBJ1-4	TGTGCCAGCAGTGAGAACAGGGGGGCTAATGAAAAACTGTTTTTT	CASSENRGANEKLFF
.	TRBV6-5	.	TRBJ1-1	TGTGCCAGCAGTCCCCCTCAGGGAACTGAAGCTTTCTTT	CASSPPQGTEAFF
TRBD1	TRBV18	few	TRBJ1-5	TGTGCCAGCTCATTACAGGGGGCGACCAATCAGCCCCAGCATTTT	CASSLQGATNQPQHF
TRBD2	TRBV24-1	.	TRBJ2-3	TGTGCCACCAGTGATTTAGGGCTAGCGGCAGATACGCAGTATTTT	CATSDLGLAADTQYF
TRBD1	TRBV5-6	.	TRBJ2-7	TGTGCCAGCAGCAAACAGGGGGCTGGGGAGCAGTACTTC	CASSKQGAGEQYF
.	TRBV30	.	TRBJ1-4	TGTGCCTGGGGATGGGGGACATATAATGAAAAACTGTTTTTT	CAWGWGTYNEKLFF
TRBD1	TRBV23-1	once	TRBJ1-6	TGCGCCAGCAGTTGGGACAGGAGCTCCTATAATTCACCCCTCCACTTT	CASSWDRSSYNSPLHF
TRBD1	TRBV28	.	TRBJ2-7	TGTGCCAGCAGTTTAGACGGACAGGGCCGGTACGAGCAGTACTTC	CASSLDGQGRYEQYF
TRBD2	TRBV19	.	TRBJ2-5	TGTGCCAGTAGTATAGGGTTGCGGGGGGTACAAGAGACCCAGTACTTC	CASSIGLRGVQETQYF
TRBD1	TRBV6-6	.	TRBJ1-3	TGTGCCAGCAGTACCTTATCAGGGGGCAGTGGAAACACCATATATTTT	CASSTLSGGSGNTIYF
.	TRBV9	.	TRBJ1-2	TGTGCCAGCAGCGTAGCGTATGCTAACTATGGCTACACCTTC	CASSVAYANYGYTF
TRBD2	TRBV7-3	.	TRBJ2-3	TGTGCCAGCAGCTTATCTAGCGGGGGGGCAGATACGCAGTATTTT	CASSLSSGGADTQYF
TRBD1	TRBV25-1	.	TRBJ2-2	TGTGCCAGCAGTGATCCGGGACAGGGGAGATCCGGGGAGCTGTTTTTT	CASSDPGQGRSGELFF
.	TRBV4-2	once	TRBJ1-2	TGTGCCAGCAGCCTCGGGACTGAACTTAACTATGGCTACACCTTC	CASSLGTELNYGYTF
TRBD1	TRBV2	once	TRBJ1-5	TGTGCCAGCAGCCCGACAGGGGATCAGCCCCAGCATTTT	CASSPTGDQPQHF
TRBD1	TRBV19	.	TRBJ1-2	TGTGCCAGTAGTAAATTTCAGGGGGATGGCTACACCTTC	CASSKFQGDGYTF